This paragraph reports one T cell receptor (beta chain). This sample was included in a study of radiation and T cells in renal cell carcinoma. Data came from immunoSEQ multiplex PCR; TCRdb stores just in-frame clones and leaves some out. The data show 70,000 or so clones, 82% seen once. As for time point: blood 2 weeks post-SBRT. Regarding treatment: 15 Gy SBRT to primary tumor, nephrectomy 4 weeks later. Clear cell pathology was present in this patient's renal cell carcinoma. The sequencing here drew on blood, taken from a patient whose treatment included radiotherapy and nephrectomy. The TCR comes from a man aged 55 to 70 with renal cell carcinoma.

The CDR3 DNA follows: TGCAGCGTTCGTGCAGGGAAGAGGTACGGCAATCAGCCCCAGCATTTT. Its translation is CSVRAGKRYGNQPQHF. This chain uses TRBV29-1 with TRBJ1-5; maybe TRBD1 (5 bases). There are 16 residues in the CDR3. Between the trimmed V and J ends, which lost 5 bases and 2 bases, there was a span of 19 bases. Germline loops: CDR1 SQVTM, CDR2 ANQGSEA.